The 32 T cell receptor beta chains reported below all come from one sample, sequenced in a study of T cell responses to AZD1222 COVID-19 vaccine. Sequencing used immunoSEQ multiplex PCR; TCRdb keeps in-frame clones, though not all of them. This table has about 92,000 clones, roughly nine tenths appearing once. This material consisted of peripheral blood, taken on day 0 of AZD1222 vaccination. These receptors were obtained from an adult in good health.

The sample holds a few counts of this clone. The chain links TRBV30 to TRBJ1-2, with 7 bases that match TRBD1. CDR3 size: 12 residues. The J segment lost 8 bases and the V segment lost 2 bases, leaving 5 bases of the junction unmatched. The germline V gene encodes CDR1 GTSNPN and CDR2 SVGIG (reference sequence). The CDR3 nucleotides are TGTGCCTGGAGTACCAACAGGGGAGGCTACACCTTC. Protein: CAWSTNRGGYTF. The complete variable domain, with remaining parts taken from reference TRBV30 and TRBJ1-2, reads SQTIHQWPATLVQPVGSPLSLECTVEGTSNPNLYWYRQAAGRGLQLLFYSVGIGQISSEVPQNLSASRPQDRQFILSSKKLLLSDSGFYLCAWSTNRGGYTFGSGTRLTVV.

In DNA form, the CDR3 reads TGCGCCAGCAGCTTCCAGTCGGACACTGAAGCTTTCTTT. Protein product: CASSFQSDTEAFF. J is TRBJ1-1 and V is TRBV5-1; no clear D gene. The CDR3 runs to 13 residues. The germline V and J ends were trimmed by 2 bases and 3 bases, with 8 bases remaining between them. Germline values: CDR1 SGHRS, CDR2 YFSETQ. Combining the CDR3 with reference TRBV5-1 and TRBJ1-1 gives the whole variable domain KAGVTQTPRYLIKTRGQQVTLSCSPISGHRSVSWYQQTPGQGLQFLFEYFSETQRNKGNFPGRFSGRQFSNSRSEMNVSTLELGDSALYLCASSFQSDTEAFFGQGTRLTVV.

The chain combines TRBV6-6 with TRBJ2-3; 9 bases map to TRBD2. This CDR3 contains 18 residues. Germline-derived CDR1 and CDR2 are MNHNY and SVGAGI (reference sequence). The V gene end was trimmed by 5 bases and the J gene end by 0 bases; junction bases not matched to a gene: 12. DNA for the CDR3: TGTGCCAGCAGTCAGGGACTGGCGGGGGGGTCTAGCACAGATACGCAGTATTTT. It encodes CASSQGLAGGSSTDTQYF.

The chain has TRBV15 and TRBJ1-5; 7 bases fit TRBD1. The CDR3 runs to 14 residues. The germline V gene has CDR1 LNHNV and CDR2 YYDKDF (reference sequence). The V gene end was trimmed by 5 bases and the J gene end by 5 bases; junction bases not matched to a gene: 6. CDR3 sequence reads: CATSRQGQHQPQHF. The CDR3 DNA sequence: TGTGCCACCAGCCGCCAGGGACAGCATCAGCCCCAGCATTTT.

The chain carries TRBV2 and TRBJ2-5; D unresolved. CDR3 length: 15 amino acids. With 2 bases removed from V and 1 base from J, the gap between germline ends came to 11 bases. Germline CDR1 reads SNHLY; CDR2 reads FYNNEI. As DNA, the CDR3 is TGTGCCAGCAGTGAAAGTCGAGGTCGCCAAGAGACCCAGTACTTC. This codes for CASSESRGRQETQYF.

The chain couples TRBV5-6 to TRBJ2-2; possibly TRBD1 or TRBD2 for D (5 bases each). V was trimmed by 3 bases and J by 6 bases, leaving 9 bases between them. Germline V lookup: CDR1 SGHDT, CDR2 YYEEEE. The CDR3 covers 13 residues. As DNA, the CDR3 is TGTGCCAGCAGCTGGGACGTCTCCGGGGAGCTGTTTTTT. It encodes CASSWDVSGELFF.

This rearrangement joins TRBV11-2 to TRBJ1-2, with TRBD1 identical over 7 bases. The V gene's germline CDR1 is SGHAT and CDR2 FQNNGV. Trimming cost V 5 bases and J 8 bases; bases outside gene matches: 17. CDR3 length equals 16 residues. The CDR3 DNA is TGTGCCAGCAGCCTCGTAGGGGGCCAGGGCACAGGGGGCTACACCTTC. It translates to CASSLVGGQGTGGYTF.

The gene calls are TRBV10-3 and TRBJ1-3; unclear D gene. CDR1 is ENHRY and CDR2 is SYGVKD in the germline V gene. The CDR3 spans 14 residues. V was clipped by 7 bases and J by 0 bases, with 10 bases between them. CDR3 in amino acids: CAITENRSGNTIYF. The DNA of the CDR3 is TGTGCCATCACCGAAAACCGCTCTGGAAACACCATATATTTT.

The rearrangement links TRBV4-1 to TRBJ1-4; 12 nucleotides agree with TRBD1. This CDR3 has 16 residues. The V segment lost 4 bases and the J segment 8 bases; nucleotides outside the gene matches: 8. Germline V gives CDR1 MGHRA, CDR2 YSYEKL. CDR3 bases: TGCGCCAGCAGCCTGGGCGGCGGGACAGGGGGCGAAAAACTGTTTTTT. Protein: CASSLGGGTGGEKLFF.

In this sample, this clone turned up once. The V call is TRBV5-1, the J call TRBJ2-6, with D possibly TRBD2 on 6 matching bases. This CDR3 has 16 amino acids. Germline V gene lookup returns CDR1 SGHRS and CDR2 YFSETQ. V was clipped by 4 bases and J by 0 bases, with 11 bases between them. The CDR3 nucleotides read TGCGCCAGCAGCCCGGGACTTCCCTCTGGGGCCAACGTCCTGACTTTC. The encoded protein is CASSPGLPSGANVLTF.

The J gene is TRBJ1-6, the V gene TRBV19, with D tentatively TRBD1 (5 bases). The CDR3 totals 13 residues. V was trimmed by 4 bases and J by 5 bases, leaving 6 bases between them. Per the germline V gene, CDR1 is LNHDA and CDR2 is SQIVND (reference sequence). The CDR3 protein is CASSTRDNSPLHF. CDR3 DNA: TGTGCCAGTAGTACCAGGGATAATTCACCCCTCCACTTT.

V and J are TRBV28 and TRBJ2-7; 8 bases agree with TRBD2. The CDR3 is 16 residues long. The germline gives CDR1 MDHEN, CDR2 SYDVKM. V was pared by 3 bases and J by 5 bases, with 12 bases of the junction left unmatched. CDR3 sequence: CASSFQKREFAHEQYF. CDR3 nucleotides: TGTGCCAGCAGTTTCCAGAAGCGGGAGTTCGCCCACGAGCAGTACTTC.

The rearrangement uses TRBV4-2 and TRBJ2-1, with D maybe TRBD2 (5 bases). Trimming cost V 5 bases and J 5 bases, with 13 bases left between them. The germline gives CDR1 LGHNA, CDR2 YNFKEQ. This CDR3 has 14 residues. The CDR3 spells CASSGGGLNNEQFF. The DNA for the CDR3 is TGTGCCAGCAGCGGCGGCGGGCTCAACAATGAGCAGTTCTTC.

In this sample, this clone turned up once. V gene TRBV12-3 or TRBV12-4 combines with J gene TRBJ2-3; D unclear. This CDR3 has 13 residues. The V end lost 2 bases, the J end lost 0 bases, and 3 bases lay between the germline ends. In DNA, the CDR3 is TGTGCCAGCAGTTTAAGAAGCACAGATACGCAGTATTTT. Amino acids: CASSLRSTDTQYF.

The V gene is TRBV2, the J gene TRBJ1-2, with D unclear. CDR1 and CDR2 (germline): SNHLY, FYNNEI. Trimming pared 4 bases from V and 8 bases from J, leaving 8 bases between. The CDR3 loop spans 11 amino acids. CDR3 amino acids: CASSVRMGYTF. The CDR3 DNA is TGTGCCAGCAGTGTCCGGATGGGCTACACCTTC.

The V call is TRBV4-1, the J call TRBJ2-2, with 7 bases aligning to TRBD2. With V trimmed by 2 bases and J by 12 bases, 9 bases remained unmatched. This CDR3 has 14 amino acids. Germline V gene lookup returns CDR1 MGHRA and CDR2 YSYEKL. CDR3: CASSQKLAPEQLFF. The DNA for the CDR3 is TGCGCCAGCAGCCAAAAACTAGCGCCCGAGCAGCTGTTTTTT.

V gene TRBV6-5 combines with J gene TRBJ1-2; D is uncertain. The CDR3 length is 12 residues. Germline V gives CDR1 MNHEY, CDR2 SVGAGI. Trimming took off 7 bases at V and 4 bases at J, with 10 bases between the two ends. This CDR3 reads CASTPSPYGYTF. The CDR3 bases are TGTGCCAGCACCCCGTCCCCCTATGGCTACACCTTC.

The chain recombines TRBV11-3 with TRBJ1-1; D gene ambiguous. The germline V and J ends were trimmed by 0 bases and 0 bases, with 5 bases remaining between them. Germline CDR1 SGHNT, CDR2 YENEEA. The CDR3 loop spans 14 amino acids. CDR3 sequence reads: CASSLDGVNTEAFF. The CDR3, as DNA: TGTGCCAGCAGCTTAGATGGGGTGAACACTGAAGCTTTCTTT.

The genes are TRBV4-3 and TRBJ1-2; TRBD1 is a possible D gene (5 bases). The CDR3 sequence is 13 residues long. CDR1 is LGHNA and CDR2 is YSLEER in the germline V gene. V was shortened by 3 bases and J by 4 bases, with 9 bases between the two germline ends. The CDR3 bases are TGCGCCAGCAGCCAGTGGGGGAGCTATGGCTACACCTTC. It codes for CASSQWGSYGYTF.

The genes are TRBV2 and TRBJ1-2; D possibly corresponds to TRBD1 (5 bases). Germline loops: CDR1 SNHLY, CDR2 FYNNEI. V was shortened by 5 bases and J by 3 bases, with 10 bases between the two germline ends. The CDR3 runs 13 residues. The CDR3 coding sequence is TGTGCCAGCAGTAGGGAGACAGACTATGGCTACACCTTC. Residues: CASSRETDYGYTF.

The V gene is TRBV30, the J gene TRBJ1-2; D unresolved. From germline, CDR1 is GTSNPN and CDR2 SVGIG (reference sequence). This CDR3 region has 13 residues. The V and J ends lost 3 bases and 6 bases respectively, with 14 bases between them. The CDR3: CAWSVLRGHGYTF. DNA for the CDR3: TGTGCCTGGAGCGTTTTACGTGGTCATGGCTACACCTTC.

The V gene is TRBV28, the J gene TRBJ1-4; D call uncertain. Germline V CDR1 and CDR2: MDHEN, SYDVKM. V lost 3 bases to trimming and J lost 6 bases, with 14 bases between them. The length of the CDR3 is 15 residues. CDR3 residues: CASSLRLGSYEKLFF. DNA for the CDR3: TGTGCCAGCAGTTTGAGGCTAGGGTCTTATGAAAAACTGTTTTTT.

The gene calls are TRBV14 and TRBJ1-2, with 7 bases fitting TRBD1. J was trimmed by 7 bases and V by 8 bases; bases with no gene match: 7. Germline V CDR1 and CDR2: SGHDN, FVKESK. The length of the CDR3 is 12 residues. CDR3 sequence reads: CASASTGVGYTF. As DNA, the CDR3 is TGTGCCAGCGCAAGTACAGGGGTTGGCTACACCTTC.

This sequence joins TRBV6-4 and TRBJ2-2; TRBD2 might be the D (5 bases). The CDR3 is made up of 14 amino acids. Germline V lookup: CDR1 MRHNA, CDR2 SNTAGT. Trimming cost V 0 bases and J 6 bases, with 8 bases left between them. The CDR3 DNA follows: TGTGCCAGCAGTGACTCAGCGGAGGCCGGGGAGCTGTTTTTT. Protein sequence: CASSDSAEAGELFF.

The sample holds one count of this clone. The chain joins TRBV6-5 to TRBJ1-1, with 9 bases matching TRBD1. Germline CDR1 MNHEY, CDR2 SVGAGI. The junction had 4 bases not matched to a gene; V was cut back by 2 bases and J by 6 bases. The CDR3 loop spans 14 amino acids. CDR3 sequence: CASSYRQGESEAFF. CDR3 coding DNA: TGTGCCAGCAGTTACAGACAGGGGGAATCTGAAGCTTTCTTT.

V gene TRBV7-3 combines with J gene TRBJ2-1; TRBD2 is a possible D gene (5 bases). The CDR3 has 14 residues. V gave up 0 bases and J gave up 5 bases, with 8 bases separating them. The germline gives CDR1 SGHTA, CDR2 FQGTGA. The CDR3 region is CASSLTGGNNEQFF. In DNA, the CDR3 is TGTGCCAGCAGCTTAACCGGAGGAAACAATGAGCAGTTCTTC.

V usage is TRBV5-1 and J usage is TRBJ2-3; TRBD1 matches 7 bases. CDR3 length: 15 amino acids. CDR1 and CDR2 from the germline V gene are SGHRS and YFSETQ. V lost 4 bases and J lost 5; bases outside the gene matches: 10. The CDR3 sequence: CASSRRPNRGDTQYF. For the CDR3, the DNA is TGCGCCAGCAGCCGGAGACCCAACAGGGGAGATACGCAGTATTTT.

The chain links TRBV6-5 to TRBJ2-1, with TRBD2 matching over 15 bases. The CDR3 extends over 15 amino acids. Trimming at V came to 5 bases and at J to 7 bases, leaving 3 bases not matched to a gene. Germline V gene sequence: CDR1 MNHEY, CDR2 SVGAGI. CDR3 residues: CASSRTSGGANEQFF. CDR3 nucleotides: TGTGCCAGCAGTCGGACTAGCGGGGGGGCGAATGAGCAGTTCTTC.

V is TRBV28 and J is TRBJ1-1; possibly TRBD1 for D (6 bases). Between the trimmed V and J ends, which lost 5 bases and 7 bases, there was a span of 23 bases. This CDR3 contains 16 residues. CDR1 is MDHEN and CDR2 is SYDVKM in the germline V gene. CDR3 residues: CASSPTDKGVRGEAFF. The CDR3 nucleotides are TGTGCCAGCAGTCCAACGGATAAGGGGGTTAGGGGTGAAGCTTTCTTT. The full variable domain, its missing parts supplied by reference TRBV28 and TRBJ1-1, is DVKVTQSSRYLVKRTGEKVFLECVQDMDHENMFWYRQDPGLGLRLIYFSYDVKMKEKGDIPEGYSVSREKKERFSLILESASTNQTSMYLCASSPTDKGVRGEAFFGQGTRLTVV.

The gene calls are TRBV3-1 (or the pseudogene TRBV3-2) and TRBJ1-6; tentative D call: TRBD1 (5 bases). The CDR3 is 15 residues long. Germline CDR1 and CDR2: LGHDT and YNNKEL (reference sequence). Trimming cost V 4 bases and J 10 bases, with 17 bases left between them. The CDR3 reads CASSRPGGEGSPLHF. The DNA for the CDR3 is TGTGCCAGCAGCCGCCCGGGAGGGGAGGGATCACCCCTCCACTTT.

The chain has TRBV2 and TRBJ1-6; D unresolved. Germline CDR1 reads SNHLY; CDR2 reads FYNNEI. V was trimmed by 3 bases and J by 5 bases, leaving 2 bases between them. There are 12 residues in the CDR3. The CDR3 protein is CASSDHNSPLHF. The CDR3 DNA reads TGTGCCAGCAGTGATCATAATTCACCCCTCCACTTT.

The V and J genes are TRBV7-2 and TRBJ2-7; either TRBD1 or TRBD2 may supply D (5 bases each). V dropped 7 bases and J dropped 2 bases, with 18 bases sitting between them. Germline CDR1 is SGHTA and CDR2 is FQGNSA. The CDR3 spans 15 residues. The CDR3 DNA reads TGTGCCAGCACCCAACCCTTTGGGGGAACCTACGAGCAGTACTTC. Translating gives CASTQPFGGTYEQYF. The full variable domain, completed using reference TRBV7-2 and TRBJ2-7, is GAGVSQSPSNKVTEKGKDVELRCDPISGHTALYWYRQSLGQGLEFLIYFQGNSAPDKSGLPSDRFSAERTGGSVSTLTIQRTQQEDSAVYLCASTQPFGGTYEQYFGPGTRLTVT.